These 19 T cell receptor beta chains came from one sample sequenced in a study of T cell responses to AZD1222 COVID-19 vaccine (dated by TCRdb to the early 2020s). The library relied on the immunoSEQ multiplex PCR assay. TCRdb re-hosts the immuneACCESS table, in-frame sequences only. Its copies lack some clones; in the studies checked, an unresolved V gene accounts for under half of them, and the cause for the rest is not known. Here the sample has under 110,000 clones; under 90% occur a single time. Clones ranked in the top ten supply approximately 4.7% of the sample. Per the publication, the time point label means: baseline before first vaccination. The starting material was peripheral blood, obtained on day 0 of AZD1222 vaccination. The receptors were sampled from an adult in good health.

Note on this clone: The conserved phenylalanine or tryptophan is not found at the CDR3 terminus, so this likely reflects a read error. It is unclear where the CDR3 begins or ends on the DNA, so no DNA is shown, and the CDR3 is as TCRdb lists it. This chain links TRBV20-1 with TRBJ1-1. The CDR3 numbers 11 amino acids, ends counted. In germline, CDR1 is DFQATT, CDR2 SNEGSKA (reference sequence). CDR3 in amino acids: CSAISWQGGAS.

The V and J genes are TRBV28 and TRBJ2-3, with TRBD2 matching over 7 bases. V shed 6 bases, J shed 6 bases, and the junction held 9 bases outside the gene matches. CDR3 size: 14 residues. Germline-derived CDR1 and CDR2 are MDHEN and SYDVKM. The CDR3 region is CASSAVGGPDTQYF. Here the CDR3 DNA reads TGTGCCAGCAGCGCGGTGGGAGGGCCGGATACGCAGTATTTT.

The genes are TRBV6-5 and TRBJ1-5, with a tentative D call TRBD1 (5 bases). The germline CDR1 and CDR2 sequences are MNHEY and SVGAGI. Trimming took 5 bases from V and 6 from J, leaving 14 bases between them. The CDR3 runs 14 residues. CDR3 nucleotides: TGTGCCAGCAGTACTCAGGGTTTAGGTCAGCCCCAGCATTTT. This translates into CASSTQGLGQPQHF.

CDR3 protein: CASSQIGTGDTQYF. CDR3 coding DNA: TGTGCCAGCAGCCAAATTGGGACGGGAGATACGCAGTATTTT. This chain joins TRBV14 and TRBJ2-3, with D tentatively TRBD1 or TRBD2 (5 bases each). There are 14 residues in the CDR3. Trimming took 2 bases from V and 5 from J, leaving 11 bases between them. Germline V gene lookup returns CDR1 SGHDN and CDR2 FVKESK.

The chain links TRBV2 to TRBJ2-1, with 7 bases fitting TRBD2. This CDR3 has 15 amino acids. Germline lookup yields CDR1 SNHLY and CDR2 FYNNEI. The V segment lost 6 bases and the J segment 0 bases; nucleotides outside the gene matches: 5. As DNA, the CDR3 is TGTGCCAGCAGAGAGCGGGGCACCTCCTACAATGAGCAGTTCTTC. This sequence encodes CASRERGTSYNEQFF.

The chain carries TRBV6-1 and TRBJ1-1; D is uncertain. The germline V gene encodes CDR1 MNHNS and CDR2 SASEGT. V was trimmed by 3 bases and J by 0 bases, leaving 5 bases between them. The CDR3 is made up of 13 amino acids. The CDR3, as DNA: TGTGCCAGCAGTGACATCATGAACACTGAAGCTTTCTTT. Translation: CASSDIMNTEAFF.

The CDR3, as DNA: TGTGCCACCAGTGATTCCCCTCCCCGGGGTGAAAAACTGTTTTTT. Translation: CATSDSPPRGEKLFF. V and J are TRBV24-1 and TRBJ1-4; D gene uncertain. Germline assignment: CDR1 KGHDR and CDR2 SFDVKD. The CDR3 is made up of 15 amino acids. The V gene lost 2 bases and the J gene lost 7 bases, with 13 bases spanning the gap.

The genes are TRBV11-3 and TRBJ2-3, with a weak D call TRBD2 (6 bases). The CDR3 is made up of 15 amino acids. Germline V gene data show CDR1 as SGHNT and CDR2 as YENEEA. Deletions cut 5 bases from V and 4 bases from J, with 16 bases between. The CDR3 loop is CASSNGRETPDTQYF. For the CDR3, the DNA is TGTGCCAGCAGCAACGGCCGGGAGACCCCAGATACGCAGTATTTT. Full variable domain (rest looked up from reference TRBV11-3 and TRBJ2-3): EAGVVQSPRYKIIEKKQPVAFWCNPISGHNTLYWYLQNLGQGPELLIRYENEEAVDDSQLPKDRFSAERLKGVDSTLKIQPAELGDSAVYLCASSNGRETPDTQYFGPGTRLTVL.

CDR3 in DNA: TGTGCCAGCAGCTTAGCGGCGGGGCTCACCGGGGAGCTGTTTTTT. Translating gives CASSLAAGLTGELFF. The V call is TRBV7-3, the J call TRBJ2-2; D might be TRBD2 (6 bases). Germline CDR1 is SGHTA and CDR2 is FQGTGA. V dropped 2 bases and J dropped 4 bases, with 11 bases sitting between them. CDR3 length: 15 residues. Filled out from reference TRBV7-3 and TRBJ2-2, the complete variable domain reads GAGVSQTPSNKVTEKGKYVELRCDPISGHTALYWYRQSLGQGPEFLIYFQGTGAADDSGLPNDRFFAVRPEGSVSTLKIQRTERGDSAVYLCASSLAAGLTGELFFGEGSRLTVL.

This chain links TRBV3-1 (or the pseudogene TRBV3-2) with TRBJ2-3, with 9 bases identical to TRBD2. The trim removed 0 bases at V and 1 base at J, leaving 5 bases unmatched. Germline V lookup: CDR1 LGHDT, CDR2 YNNKEL (reference sequence). This CDR3 has 17 amino acids. The CDR3 sequence is CASSQDLPSGGTDTQYF. CDR3 nucleotides: TGTGCCAGCAGCCAAGATCTCCCTAGCGGGGGCACAGATACGCAGTATTTT.

This clone was seen a single time. The chain carries TRBV27 and TRBJ2-1, with TRBD2 identical over 13 bases. Germline trimming cut 3 bases from V and 8 bases from J; bases unmatched to any gene: 10. Germline lookup yields CDR1 MNHEY and CDR2 SMNVEV (reference sequence). This CDR3 spans 17 amino acids. Here the CDR3 DNA reads TGTGCCAGCAGTTTCGGGACTAGCGGGATAGTGGGCGATGAGCAGTTCTTC. Translating gives CASSFGTSGIVGDEQFF.

V usage is TRBV5-1 and J usage is TRBJ1-2, with TRBD1 matching 9 bases. Germline CDR1 and CDR2: SGHRS and YFSETQ. V trimming: 6 bases; J trimming: 8 bases; junction bases outside the gene matches: 11. The length of the CDR3 is 14 residues. DNA for the CDR3: TGCGCCAGCACACCCACAGGGGGCGAGCGCGGCTACACCTTC. Translating it yields CASTPTGGERGYTF.

In the case of this clone: The sample has other DNA sequences that encode this CDR3 too. The V call is TRBV7-8, the J call TRBJ2-3; a possible D gene is TRBD2 (7 bases). The CDR3 runs to 13 residues. V gave up 6 bases and J gave up 5 bases, with 12 bases separating them. Germline V gene lookup returns CDR1 SGHVS and CDR2 FQNEAQ. CDR3 bases: TGTGCCAGCAGTTTTAGGGGGGGAGATACGCAGTATTTT. Protein sequence: CASSFRGGDTQYF. Looking up the rest from reference TRBV7-8 and TRBJ2-3 gives the full variable domain: GAGVSQSPRYKVAKRGQDVALRCDPISGHVSLFWYQQALGQGPEFLTYFQNEAQLDKSGLPSDRFFAERPEGSVSTLKIQRTQQEDSAVYLCASSFRGGDTQYFGPGTRLTVL.

The rearrangement joins TRBV5-1 to TRBJ2-3; D call uncertain. There are 14 residues in the CDR3. Per the germline V gene, CDR1 is SGHRS and CDR2 is YFSETQ. Trimming took off 1 base at V and 0 bases at J, with 6 bases between the two ends. CDR3 protein: CASSLPTSTDTQYF. CDR3 nucleotide sequence: TGCGCCAGCAGCTTGCCAACAAGCACAGATACGCAGTATTTT.

The chain recombines TRBV5-4 with TRBJ1-6; 8 bases map to TRBD1. The CDR3 contains 14 residues. The ends lost 5 bases at V and 10 bases at J; junction bases unmatched: 8. Germline V gene lookup returns CDR1 SGHNT and CDR2 YYREEE (reference sequence). For the CDR3, the DNA is TGTGCCAGCAGAAAGGACAGGGTTGAGTCACCCCTCCACTTT. This sequence encodes CASRKDRVESPLHF.

The chain carries TRBV12-3 or TRBV12-4 and TRBJ1-6; no clear D. V was shortened by 3 bases and J by 10 bases, with 4 bases between the two germline ends. This CDR3 is built from 11 residues. The CDR3 nucleotides read TGTGCCAGCAGTTTGCGGTCACCCCTCCACTTT. This encodes CASSLRSPLHF.

The CDR3 region is CASSLSTTATSYEQYF. The CDR3 DNA is TGTGCCAGCAGTTTATCTACCACAGCGACGTCCTACGAGCAGTACTTC. The chain joins TRBV27 to TRBJ2-7; D remains ambiguous. Trimming cost V 0 bases and J 1 base, with 13 bases left between them. Looked up from germline, CDR1 is MNHEY and CDR2 is SMNVEV (reference sequence). CDR3 length: 16 residues.

V gene TRBV6-4 combines with J gene TRBJ2-7; D call uncertain. Germline assignment: CDR1 MRHNA and CDR2 SNTAGT. The CDR3 runs 15 residues. The V gene lost 3 bases and the J gene lost 2 bases, with 14 bases spanning the gap. The DNA for the CDR3 is TGTGCCAGCAGTGATCCTTTAAAAAAAACCTACGAGCAGTACTTC. This gives the protein CASSDPLKKTYEQYF.

This clone was detected only once. The CDR3 nucleotides read TGTGCCAGTAGTCCTAGGACAGGGGGCGGTAGCTATGGCTACACCTTC. Protein product: CASSPRTGGGSYGYTF. J is TRBJ1-2 and V is TRBV19, with 11 positions matching TRBD1. Germline V gene sequence: CDR1 LNHDA, CDR2 SQIVND (reference sequence). V shed 5 bases and J 4 bases; nucleotides not matched to a gene: 9. This CDR3 has 16 residues.